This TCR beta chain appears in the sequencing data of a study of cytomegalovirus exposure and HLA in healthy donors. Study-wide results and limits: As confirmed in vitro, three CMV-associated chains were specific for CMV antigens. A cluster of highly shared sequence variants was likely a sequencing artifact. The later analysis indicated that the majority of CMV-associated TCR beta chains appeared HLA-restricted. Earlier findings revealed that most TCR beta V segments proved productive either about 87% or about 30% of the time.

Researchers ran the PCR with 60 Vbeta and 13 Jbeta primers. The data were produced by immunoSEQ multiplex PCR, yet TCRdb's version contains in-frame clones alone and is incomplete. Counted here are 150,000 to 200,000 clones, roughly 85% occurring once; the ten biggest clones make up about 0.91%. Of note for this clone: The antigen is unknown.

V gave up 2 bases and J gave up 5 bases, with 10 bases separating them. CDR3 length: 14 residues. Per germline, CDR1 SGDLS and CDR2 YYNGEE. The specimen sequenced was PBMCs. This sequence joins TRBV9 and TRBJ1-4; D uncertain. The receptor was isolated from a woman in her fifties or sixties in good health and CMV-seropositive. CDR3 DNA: TGTGCCAGCAGCGTCGGGATCCCGAATGAAAAACTGTTTTTT. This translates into CASSVGIPNEKLFF.